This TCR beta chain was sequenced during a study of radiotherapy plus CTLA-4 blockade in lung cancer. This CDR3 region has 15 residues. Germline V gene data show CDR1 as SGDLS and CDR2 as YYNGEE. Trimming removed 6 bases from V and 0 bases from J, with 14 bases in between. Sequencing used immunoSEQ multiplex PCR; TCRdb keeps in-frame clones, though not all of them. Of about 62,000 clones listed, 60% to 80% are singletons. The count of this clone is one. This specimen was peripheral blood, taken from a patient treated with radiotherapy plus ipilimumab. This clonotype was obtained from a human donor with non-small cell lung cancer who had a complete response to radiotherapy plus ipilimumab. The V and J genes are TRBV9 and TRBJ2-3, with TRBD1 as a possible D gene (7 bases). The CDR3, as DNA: TGTGCCAGCACAAACGGGGGACAGAGCACAGATACGCAGTATTTT. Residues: CASTNGGQSTDTQYF.